The entry that follows covers one T cell receptor beta chain sequence. The sample belongs to a study of cytomegalovirus exposure and HLA in healthy donors. Trimming shortened V by 4 bases and J by 6 bases, and 19 bases separated the two germline ends. Germline V gene lookup returns CDR1 SGHDT and CDR2 YYEEEE. CDR3 size: 15 residues. 13 Jbeta primers and 60 Vbeta primers were used for the PCR. Profiling relied on immunoSEQ multiplex PCR, and the TCRdb table lists in-frame clones only, not all of them. Of about 170,000 clones in the sample, roughly 81% were seen once. The clonotype comes from a girl aged 5-17 years in good health and CMV-seropositive. This chain uses TRBV5-6 with TRBJ1-1; D unresolved. Specimen: PBMCs. Here the CDR3 reads CASSPAGKAYAEAFF. CDR3 in DNA: TGTGCCAGCAGCCCGGCCGGGAAGGCGTACGCTGAAGCTTTCTTT.